Shown below are 30 T cell receptor beta chains from a single sample sequenced in a study of long-term antiretroviral therapy in people with HIV. Runs used v3.0 of the immunoSEQ assay and were done at survey level. Sequenced by immunoSEQ multiplex PCR; TCRdb stores in-frame clones only, minus some. The sample yields about 40,000 clones, 70% to 90% seen once. The specimen comprised unsorted PBMCs, sampled 1.2 years after starting antiretroviral therapy. The receptors come from a woman in her 50s with HIV.

This chain's CDR3 is CASSVDSGSTYEQYF. The DNA of the CDR3 is TGTGCCAGCAGCGTAGACTCTGGGAGCACCTACGAGCAGTACTTC. This chain uses TRBV9 with TRBJ2-7, with D possibly TRBD2 on 5 matching bases. Germline V gives CDR1 SGDLS, CDR2 YYNGEE. The CDR3 consists of 15 residues. V was clipped by 0 bases and J by 2 bases, with 12 bases between them.

About this clone itself: Other DNA sequences of this sample code for an identical CDR3. The chain combines TRBV7-3 with TRBJ2-1; D may be TRBD1 (6 bases). This CDR3 region has 14 residues. Deletions cut 1 base from V and 7 bases from J, with 11 bases between. Per germline, CDR1 SGHTA and CDR2 FQGTGA. CDR3: CASSLRPGENEQFF. The CDR3 DNA reads TGTGCCAGCAGCTTAAGGCCAGGGGAGAATGAGCAGTTCTTC.

The chain is built from TRBV19 and TRBJ1-5; 7 bases are a match to TRBD1. The CDR3 length is 15 residues. Germline V gene lookup returns CDR1 LNHDA and CDR2 SQIVND (reference sequence). Trimming at V came to 3 bases and at J to 9 bases, leaving 11 bases not matched to a gene. The CDR3 coding sequence is TGTGCCAGTAGTATTATTTGGGACAGCTTGCGGCCCCAGCATTTT. It codes for CASSIIWDSLRPQHF.

This chain joins TRBV7-9 and TRBJ1-5; perhaps TRBD1 as D (6 bases). Looked up from germline, CDR1 is SEHNR and CDR2 is FQNEAQ (reference sequence). CDR3 length: 13 amino acids. V dropped 5 bases and J dropped 4 bases, with 9 bases sitting between them. CDR3 DNA sequence: TGTGCCAGCAGCCGAGGGGGAAATCAGCCCCAGCATTTT. It codes for CASSRGGNQPQHF.

This clone was detected only once. This chain connects TRBV5-5 to TRBJ1-1; no reliable D call. Germline loops: CDR1 SGHKS, CDR2 YYEKEE (reference sequence). The CDR3 is 13 amino acids. The V gene lost 1 base and the J gene lost 6 bases, with 10 bases spanning the gap. This CDR3 is CASSLLGVAEAFF. The DNA for the CDR3 is TGTGCCAGCAGCTTGCTCGGGGTCGCTGAAGCTTTCTTT. The complete variable domain, with remaining parts taken from reference TRBV5-5 and TRBJ1-1, reads DAGVTQSPTHLIKTRGQQVTLRCSPISGHKSVSWYQQVLGQGPQFIFQYYEKEERGRGNFPDRFSARQFPNYSSELNVNALLLGDSALYLCASSLLGVAEAFFGQGTRLTVV.

This sequence joins TRBV18 and TRBJ1-1; 7 bases align to TRBD1. CDR3 length equals 14 residues. V was pared by 2 bases and J by 1 base, with 1 base of the junction left unmatched. CDR1 KGHSH and CDR2 LQKENI come from the germline V gene. As DNA, the CDR3 is TGTGCCAGCTCACCAAACAGGGGGAACACTGAAGCTTTCTTT. Protein sequence: CASSPNRGNTEAFF.

The chain couples TRBV5-4 to TRBJ1-3, with no clear D. The CDR3 runs to 15 residues. Germline V gene data show CDR1 as SGHNT and CDR2 as YYREEE (reference sequence). V gave up 0 bases and J gave up 0 bases, with 7 bases separating them. CDR3 region: CASSLGSPSGNTIYF. The CDR3 DNA reads as TGTGCCAGCAGCTTGGGGTCCCCCTCTGGAAACACCATATATTTT.

The chain has TRBV5-1 and TRBJ2-3; TRBD2 matches at 8 bases. Germline CDR1 and CDR2: SGHRS and YFSETQ. Unmatched junction bases numbered 2, after V lost 0 bases and J lost 2 bases. The length of the CDR3 is 15 residues. The CDR3, as DNA: TGCGCCAGCAGCTTGGGTAGCGGGGTCACAGATACGCAGTATTTT. This encodes CASSLGSGVTDTQYF. Full variable domain (remainder filled in from reference TRBV5-1 and TRBJ2-3): KAGVTQTPRYLIKTRGQQVTLSCSPISGHRSVSWYQQTPGQGLQFLFEYFSETQRNKGNFPGRFSGRQFSNSRSEMNVSTLELGDSALYLCASSLGSGVTDTQYFGPGTRLTVL.

The CDR3 DNA follows: TGTGCCAGCAGCCAAGATTCGGGCGGCGGGAGAGCCAAAAACATTCAGTACTTC. Its translation: CASSQDSGGGRAKNIQYF. The chain employs TRBV4-2 and TRBJ2-4, with 7 nucleotides matching TRBD2. This CDR3 comprises 18 residues. The germline CDR1 and CDR2 sequences are LGHNA and YNFKEQ. Losses at the gene ends were 0 bases for V and 0 bases for J; bases not matched to a gene: 8.

CDR3 bases: TGTGCCAGCAGTTGGACTAGCGGGGGGAAAGGGTTTGCGGAGACCCAGTACTTC. Its translation: CASSWTSGGKGFAETQYF. The chain employs TRBV27 and TRBJ2-5, with 14 nucleotides matching TRBD2. Germline V CDR1 and CDR2: MNHEY, SMNVEV (reference sequence). J lost 5 bases, V lost 4 bases, and 12 bases had no gene match. The CDR3 has 18 amino acids.

V and J are TRBV19 and TRBJ1-6; D remains unclear. Trimming stripped 6 bases from V and 3 bases from J, with 9 bases between. The CDR3 spans 14 residues. Germline CDR1 is LNHDA and CDR2 is SQIVND (reference sequence). This CDR3 is CASRGGVYNSPLHF. CDR3 nucleotides: TGTGCCAGTAGGGGCGGGGTCTATAATTCACCCCTCCACTTT.

This chain links TRBV4-2 with TRBJ1-2, with D perhaps matching TRBD1 (6 bases). The CDR3 has 15 amino acids. Germline V gene sequence: CDR1 LGHNA, CDR2 YNFKEQ. With 0 bases removed from V and 2 bases from J, the gap between germline ends came to 10 bases. The CDR3 nucleotides are TGTGCCAGCAGCCAAGACAGGGGTTTAAACTATGGCTACACCTTC. It is translated as CASSQDRGLNYGYTF.

This sequence joins TRBV18 and TRBJ1-2; D may be TRBD1 (6 bases). Trimming took 2 bases from V and 2 from J, leaving 12 bases between them. Germline-derived CDR1 and CDR2 are KGHSH and LQKENI. This CDR3 is built from 15 residues. DNA of the CDR3: TGTGCCAGCTCACCAGGCGGGGGCGAAAACTATGGCTACACCTTC. Translated, it gives CASSPGGGENYGYTF.

The chain combines TRBV4-3 with TRBJ2-5; 8 bases line up with TRBD2. The length of the CDR3 is 14 residues. Germline CDR1 is LGHNA and CDR2 is YSLEER. Germline trimming cut 0 bases from V and 5 bases from J; bases unmatched to any gene: 2. CDR3 in amino acids: CASSQELAEETQYF. The CDR3, as DNA: TGCGCCAGCAGCCAAGAACTAGCGGAGGAGACCCAGTACTTC.

V gene TRBV5-4 combines with J gene TRBJ1-2; D may be TRBD1 (5 bases). Trimming shortened V by 0 bases and J by 4 bases, and 13 bases separated the two germline ends. The CDR3 length is 15 residues. Germline CDR1 reads SGHNT; CDR2 reads YYREEE (reference sequence). In DNA, the CDR3 is TGTGCCAGCAGCTTGGTGGGGGGGACGGTCTATGGCTACACCTTC. This sequence encodes CASSLVGGTVYGYTF.

The CDR3 DNA reads TGTGCCATCTGGGACAAAATGGACGAGCAGTACTTC. Translated, it gives CAIWDKMDEQYF. The gene calls are TRBV10-3 and TRBJ2-7, with D possibly matching TRBD1 (6 bases). CDR3 length: 12 residues. Trimming took 8 bases from V and 5 from J, leaving 13 bases between them. Looked up from germline, CDR1 is ENHRY and CDR2 is SYGVKD.

J is TRBJ2-1 and V is TRBV29-1; 9 positions agree with TRBD2. Germline V gene data show CDR1 as SQVTM and CDR2 as ANQGSEA. Losses at the gene ends were 5 bases for V and 2 bases for J; bases not matched to a gene: 4. The CDR3 is 14 amino acids. CDR3 DNA: TGCAGCGTTCTTAGCGGGGGCCCCTACAATGAGCAGTTCTTC. Translating it yields CSVLSGGPYNEQFF.

The chain links TRBV4-3 to TRBJ1-6; no definite D call. Per germline, CDR1 LGHNA and CDR2 YSLEER. The V and J ends lost 5 bases and 9 bases respectively, with 14 bases between them. The CDR3 has 14 amino acids. CDR3 residues: CASSFSQFGSPLHF. For the CDR3, the DNA is TGCGCCAGCAGCTTTTCCCAATTCGGTTCACCCCTCCACTTT.

The chain employs TRBV27 and TRBJ1-2; tentative D call: TRBD1 (6 bases). The ends were cut back, 2 bases at V and 7 bases at J, with 17 bases in the middle. The CDR3 sequence is 15 residues long. CDR1 and CDR2 from the germline V gene are MNHEY and SMNVEV (reference sequence). CDR3 residues: CASSLGGAGLVGYTF. Written as DNA, the CDR3 is TGTGCCAGCAGTTTAGGGGGGGCGGGACTGGTTGGCTACACCTTC.

The rearrangement uses TRBV6-5 and TRBJ1-2; TRBD1 might be the D (6 bases). V was trimmed by 0 bases and J by 7 bases, leaving 9 bases between them. CDR3 length: 13 amino acids. The germline V gene has CDR1 MNHEY and CDR2 SVGAGI. This CDR3 is CASSYSGGVGYTF. The CDR3 DNA follows: TGTGCCAGCAGTTACTCGGGGGGCGTTGGCTACACCTTC.

This chain uses TRBV7-2 with TRBJ2-7, with TRBD2 matching over 13 bases. Trimming removed 5 bases from V and 2 bases from J; junction bases left unmatched: 12. Germline values: CDR1 SGHTA, CDR2 FQGNSA. This CDR3 region has 18 residues. CDR3 region: CASSEGTSGDSLTYEQYF. CDR3 sequence (DNA): TGTGCCAGCAGCGAAGGGACTAGCGGGGACTCCCTGACCTACGAGCAGTACTTC.

The V gene is TRBV5-1, the J gene TRBJ2-1; a weak D match, TRBD2 (5 bases). This CDR3 is 14 amino acids long. Germline V gives CDR1 SGHRS, CDR2 YFSETQ. V was cut by 4 bases and J by 8 bases, with 16 bases left in between. The DNA for the CDR3 is TGCGCCAGCAGCATGGCACAAACTAGTTATGAGCAGTTCTTC. Its protein product is CASSMAQTSYEQFF.

This clone was counted between two and nine times. The chain has TRBV19 and TRBJ1-5; D uncertain. The CDR3 spans 14 residues. Germline-derived CDR1 and CDR2 are LNHDA and SQIVND (reference sequence). Trimming took off 5 bases at V and 6 bases at J, with 14 bases between the two ends. DNA of the CDR3: TGTGCCAGTAGTTCGCGGACTGGGCCTCAGCCCCAGCATTTT. Its protein is CASSSRTGPQPQHF.

The V call is TRBV23-1, the J call TRBJ2-1; tentative D call: TRBD1 (5 bases). TRBV23-1 is an open reading frame, and its role is uncertain. The CDR3 has 16 amino acids. V dropped 8 bases and J dropped 0 bases, with 17 bases sitting between them. DNA of the CDR3: TGCGCCAGCGATAGATGTAGGACAATCTCCTACAATGAGCAGTTCTTC. Protein sequence: CASDRCRTISYNEQFF.

The gene calls are TRBV19 and TRBJ1-2; 7 bases map to TRBD1. This CDR3 contains 14 residues. Trimming took 5 bases from V and 5 from J; bases not matched to a gene: 8. Germline CDR1 is LNHDA and CDR2 is SQIVND (reference sequence). CDR3 in amino acids: CASSPRQGFYGYTF. CDR3 in DNA: TGTGCCAGTAGTCCCCGACAGGGATTTTATGGCTACACCTTC.

The rearrangement uses TRBV29-1 and TRBJ1-1; D is possibly TRBD1 (5 bases). Looked up from germline, CDR1 is SQVTM and CDR2 is ANQGSEA. V lost 1 base to trimming and J lost 1 base, with 7 bases between them. This CDR3 has 13 residues. The CDR3 DNA reads TGCAGCGTTGAAGGGGGCTGGAACACTGAAGCTTTCTTT. Protein product: CSVEGGWNTEAFF.

The chain recombines TRBV29-1 with TRBJ1-1; 8 nucleotides align to TRBD1. The CDR3 has 14 amino acids. The germline CDR1 and CDR2 sequences are SQVTM and ANQGSEA. V lost 6 bases and J lost 7; bases outside the gene matches: 13. In nucleotides, the CDR3 is TGCAGCGTGAGCCGGGACAGGACTCGTCTTGAAGCTTTCTTT. It translates to CSVSRDRTRLEAFF.

The chain carries TRBV9 and TRBJ1-2, with D possibly being TRBD1 (5 bases). The germline V and J ends were trimmed by 0 bases and 3 bases, with 15 bases remaining between them. Germline loops: CDR1 SGDLS, CDR2 YYNGEE. This CDR3 has 16 residues. CDR3 region: CASSVALGGGYYGYTF. The CDR3 nucleotides read TGTGCCAGCAGCGTAGCTTTGGGGGGAGGCTACTATGGCTACACCTTC.

The CDR3 region is CASSEIGDGYTF. In DNA form, the CDR3 reads TGTGCCAGCAGCGAAATTGGGGATGGCTACACCTTC. The chain joins TRBV13 to TRBJ1-2; D remains ambiguous. The V gene lost 5 bases and the J gene lost 6 bases, with 10 bases spanning the gap. Germline assignment: CDR1 PRHDT and CDR2 FYEKMQ (reference sequence). The CDR3 is 12 residues long.

The chain combines TRBV30 with TRBJ1-2; a weak D match, TRBD1 (6 bases). Germline V gene data show CDR1 as GTSNPN and CDR2 as SVGIG (reference sequence). The ends were cut back, 0 bases at V and 4 bases at J, with 15 bases in the middle. This CDR3 comprises 15 residues. The CDR3 DNA is TGTGCCTGGAGTGTAGGCCTGACAGGCTCCTATGGCTACACCTTC. It is translated as CAWSVGLTGSYGYTF.